The entry that follows covers one TCR beta chain sequence. The trim removed 5 bases at V and 3 bases at J, leaving 3 bases unmatched. The germline gives CDR1 SEHNR, CDR2 FQNEAQ (reference sequence). This CDR3 is 14 amino acids long. Described time point: peripheral blood 6 weeks after treatment start. This entry comes from a study of PD-L1 blockade in urothelial cancer. As for the study in general: Previous chemotherapy exposure amounted to 0 to 3 regimens for patients.

The repertoire was sequenced with immunoSEQ multiplex PCR; TCRdb's copy has only in-frame clones and lacks some. Here the sample spans more than 95,000 clones, roughly 83% being singletons. The receptor was isolated from a man aged 50 to 60 with urothelial cancer. The chain joins TRBV7-9 to TRBJ1-4; TRBD1 matches 7 bases. The source was PBMCs, collected around atezolizumab (anti-PD-L1) treatment. The CDR3 reads CASSRQGSNEKLFF. The CDR3, as DNA: TGTGCCAGCAGCCGACAGGGATCTAATGAAAAACTGTTTTTT.